The 20 T cell receptor beta chains listed next were all sequenced from one sample in a study of cytomegalovirus exposure and HLA in healthy donors. 60 Vbeta and 13 Jbeta primers were used in PCR. Assay: immunoSEQ multiplex PCR; the TCRdb copy retains only in-frame clones and omits some. In the table there are fewer than 200,000 clones, more than 65% of which are singletons. Sequenced: PBMCs. All receptors derive from a male donor in good health and CMV-seronegative.

The V and J genes are TRBV5-1 and TRBJ1-4; 8 bases line up with TRBD1. Trimming at V came to 5 bases and at J to 3 bases, leaving 6 bases not matched to a gene. CDR3 length equals 15 residues. CDR1 and CDR2 from the germline V gene are SGHRS and YFSETQ. CDR3 coding DNA: TGCGCCAGCAGACCTCAGGGGGCCGCTAATGAAAAACTGTTTTTT. Its translation: CASRPQGAANEKLFF.

The V and J genes are TRBV7-9 and TRBJ2-3, with a tentative D call TRBD1 (5 bases). Between the trimmed V and J ends, which lost 2 bases and 4 bases, there was a span of 13 bases. This CDR3 region has 15 residues. The germline V gene encodes CDR1 SEHNR and CDR2 FQNEAQ (reference sequence). Written as DNA, the CDR3 is TGTGCCAGCAGCTTAACCAGGACAAACGCAGATACGCAGTATTTT. This codes for CASSLTRTNADTQYF.

The V and J genes are TRBV2 and TRBJ1-6; D possibly corresponds to TRBD1 (5 bases). V lost 7 bases to trimming and J lost 7 bases, with 11 bases between them. Germline assignment: CDR1 SNHLY and CDR2 FYNNEI. The CDR3 has 13 residues. For the CDR3, the DNA is TGTGCCAGCATTGGGGGGGGGAATTCACCCCTCCACTTT. Protein sequence: CASIGGGNSPLHF.

Turning to this clone: The sample carries other DNA sequences with the same CDR3. The chain couples TRBV11-3 to TRBJ1-2; 7 nucleotides agree with TRBD1. The CDR3 loop spans 14 amino acids. The V gene's germline CDR1 is SGHNT and CDR2 YENEEA. V was pared by 3 bases and J by 4 bases, with 5 bases of the junction left unmatched. The CDR3 is CASSLPDRPYGYTF. CDR3 in DNA: TGTGCCAGCAGCTTGCCGGACAGGCCCTATGGCTACACCTTC.

V and J are TRBV2 and TRBJ2-7; 10 bases map to TRBD1. CDR1 SNHLY and CDR2 FYNNEI come from the germline V gene. Trimming at V came to 0 bases and at J to 6 bases, leaving 23 bases not matched to a gene. The CDR3 sequence is 21 residues long. The CDR3 protein is CASSEAGSSSRQGAPSGEQYF. In DNA, the CDR3 is TGTGCCAGCAGTGAAGCGGGGAGTTCGAGTAGACAGGGGGCTCCCAGTGGCGAGCAGTACTTC.

The rearrangement links TRBV7-3 to TRBJ1-1; possibly TRBD1 for D (5 bases). From germline, CDR1 is SGHTA and CDR2 FQGTGA. The ends were cut back, 5 bases at V and 4 bases at J, with 11 bases in the middle. The CDR3 has 13 amino acids. In DNA, the CDR3 is TGTGCCAGCAGCCCTAGCGGGGGCACTGAAGCTTTCTTT. Translated: CASSPSGGTEAFF.

This clone showed up just once. V gene TRBV25-1 combines with J gene TRBJ1-2; D is ambiguous. The CDR3 is 11 amino acids. Deletions cut 10 bases from V and 1 base from J, with 7 bases between. Germline-derived CDR1 and CDR2 are MGHDK and SYGVNS. CDR3 sequence reads: CATGNNYGYTF. The CDR3, as DNA: TGTGCCACCGGGAATAACTATGGCTACACCTTC.

This clone was counted a few times. The rearrangement joins TRBV4-3 to TRBJ2-7; 11 bases are a match to TRBD1. J lost 3 bases, V lost 1 base, and 11 bases had no gene match. The V gene's germline CDR1 is LGHNA and CDR2 YSLEER. The CDR3 is 18 amino acids. The CDR3 loop is CASSQALGTGGGGYEQYF. The CDR3 DNA sequence: TGCGCCAGCAGCCAAGCTCTAGGGACAGGGGGTGGGGGCTACGAGCAGTACTTC.

This clone was seen only a few times. The rearrangement links TRBV2 to TRBJ1-5, with 10 positions matching TRBD1. Trimming cost V 8 bases and J 5 bases; bases outside gene matches: 9. The CDR3 has 15 residues. Germline V gene data show CDR1 as SNHLY and CDR2 as FYNNEI. This CDR3 is CASGRQGARDQPQHF. The CDR3 DNA follows: TGTGCCAGCGGCCGACAGGGGGCGCGGGATCAGCCCCAGCATTTT.

This chain connects TRBV7-3 to TRBJ2-1; 14 bases are shared with TRBD2. V lost 4 bases to trimming and J lost 4 bases; unmatched junction nucleotides: 15. CDR1 and CDR2 (germline): SGHTA, FQGTGA. The CDR3 is 20 residues long. The CDR3 nucleotides are TGTGCCAGCAGCTCGATAACGGGACTAGCGGGGGCTGGCCCTTACAATGAGCAGTTCTTC. It is translated as CASSSITGLAGAGPYNEQFF.

CDR3 protein: CSVGAGWETQYF. CDR3 DNA sequence: TGCAGCGTCGGGGCGGGGTGGGAGACCCAGTACTTC. The V call is TRBV29-1, the J call TRBJ2-5, with D perhaps matching TRBD2 (6 bases). Germline V gene sequence: CDR1 SQVTM, CDR2 ANQGSEA. The CDR3 length is 12 residues. Between the trimmed V and J ends, which lost 6 bases and 5 bases, there was a span of 13 bases.

The chain recombines TRBV4-1 with TRBJ2-5; D gene ambiguous. Deletions cut 1 base from V and 5 bases from J, with 11 bases between. The germline gives CDR1 MGHRA, CDR2 YSYEKL. The CDR3 runs 14 residues. Written as DNA, the CDR3 is TGCGCCAGCAGCCAAGGGCAAAAGTCGGAGACCCAGTACTTC. Translation gives CASSQGQKSETQYF.

The sample holds a few counts of this clone. V usage is TRBV6-5 and J usage is TRBJ1-1; D call uncertain. The CDR3 has 14 residues. V lost 6 bases and J 6 bases, leaving 17 bases between the germline ends. CDR1 and CDR2 from the germline V gene are MNHEY and SVGAGI. The CDR3 DNA sequence: TGTGCCAGCAGCAGAGAACACCGACGGGCTGAAGCTTTCTTT. Translation gives CASSREHRRAEAFF.

The V and J genes are TRBV19 and TRBJ2-5, with D tentatively TRBD2 (7 bases). Trimming removed 4 bases from V and 9 bases from J, with 15 bases in between. CDR1 and CDR2 from the germline V gene are LNHDA and SQIVND (reference sequence). The CDR3 has 13 residues. The CDR3 sequence: CASSKTRGGPQYF. As DNA, the CDR3 is TGTGCCAGTAGTAAGACGAGGGGGGGACCCCAGTACTTC.

This chain joins TRBV19 and TRBJ1-4, with D possibly TRBD1 on 6 matching bases. The CDR3 has 10 residues. The germline V gene has CDR1 LNHDA and CDR2 SQIVND (reference sequence). V lost 8 bases to trimming and J lost 11 bases, with 9 bases between them. The CDR3 bases are TGTGCCAGTTCCCAGGGGAAACTGTTTTTT. Protein sequence: CASSQGKLFF.

The rearrangement uses TRBV6-6 and TRBJ2-5, with 9 bases fitting TRBD1. Unmatched junction bases numbered 16, after V lost 9 bases and J lost 5 bases. The CDR3 spans 16 residues. Germline values: CDR1 MNHNY, CDR2 SVGAGI (reference sequence). The chain's CDR3 is CASTNQPGQGSETQYF. CDR3 in DNA: TGTGCCAGTACTAATCAACCGGGACAGGGTAGTGAGACCCAGTACTTC.

This clone appeared a single time. The J gene is TRBJ2-3, the V gene TRBV5-1; D possibly corresponds to TRBD2 (5 bases). Trimming pared 3 bases from V and 2 bases from J, leaving 10 bases between. This CDR3 spans 14 amino acids. Germline V gives CDR1 SGHRS, CDR2 YFSETQ. The CDR3 bases are TGCGCCAGCAGCTCCGAGGGAGCCACAGATACGCAGTATTTT. Its protein product is CASSSEGATDTQYF.

This clone was counted once. The chain employs TRBV5-1 and TRBJ1-5; D uncertain. Germline CDR1 is SGHRS and CDR2 is YFSETQ. The CDR3 runs to 14 residues. Trimming took 4 bases from V and 4 from J, leaving 12 bases between them. The CDR3 region has the DNA TGCGCCAGCAGCCCGGGGAGAGCAAATCAGCCCCAGCATTTT. It codes for CASSPGRANQPQHF. Variable domain in full (rest from reference TRBV5-1 and TRBJ1-5): KAGVTQTPRYLIKTRGQQVTLSCSPISGHRSVSWYQQTPGQGLQFLFEYFSETQRNKGNFPGRFSGRQFSNSRSEMNVSTLELGDSALYLCASSPGRANQPQHFGDGTRLSIL.

The chain has TRBV27 and TRBJ2-1, with a weak D call TRBD2 (6 bases). The V end lost 5 bases, the J end lost 9 bases, and 17 bases lay between the germline ends. Germline loops: CDR1 MNHEY, CDR2 SMNVEV (reference sequence). This CDR3 comprises 14 residues. The CDR3 DNA reads as TGTGCCAGCAGTGGTGGGTGGGAGGCGGGTGAGCAGTTCTTC. Protein: CASSGGWEAGEQFF.

This chain joins TRBV14 and TRBJ2-3; D perhaps matches TRBD1 (6 bases). The CDR3 length is 13 residues. The germline V and J ends were trimmed by 4 bases and 7 bases, with 12 bases remaining between them. Germline V gene lookup returns CDR1 SGHDN and CDR2 FVKESK. Here the CDR3 reads CASSPLGAHTQYF. DNA of the CDR3: TGTGCCAGCAGCCCCCTGGGGGCCCATACGCAGTATTTT.